The TCR beta chain under discussion was sequenced for a study of blood T cell repertoires in COVID-19. Study context: From T cells, B-cell-depleted T cells, or PBMCs came the material, which was cDNA or gDNA.

As processed by the authors: Scientists estimated how many nucleated cells there were by amplifying reference gene primers. TCRdb keeps only in-frame clones here, not all; method: immunoSEQ multiplex PCR. V, J and clone size derive from that table, while D and trimming were established from the DNA sequence. The sample includes 330,000 or so clones, about 92% of them seen just once. Per germline, CDR1 KGHSH and CDR2 LQKENI. This CDR3 comprises 15 residues. The V and J ends lost 5 bases and 2 bases, in that order; junction bases with no gene match: 3. The source material was peripheral blood. The TCR was taken from a woman in her sixties with COVID-19, enrolled during active disease. This sequence joins TRBV18 and TRBJ1-5, with 10 nucleotides matching TRBD1. In DNA form, the CDR3 reads TGTGCCAGCTCAATGGGGACAGGGGGCAATCAGCCCCAGCATTTT. As protein: CASSMGTGGNQPQHF.